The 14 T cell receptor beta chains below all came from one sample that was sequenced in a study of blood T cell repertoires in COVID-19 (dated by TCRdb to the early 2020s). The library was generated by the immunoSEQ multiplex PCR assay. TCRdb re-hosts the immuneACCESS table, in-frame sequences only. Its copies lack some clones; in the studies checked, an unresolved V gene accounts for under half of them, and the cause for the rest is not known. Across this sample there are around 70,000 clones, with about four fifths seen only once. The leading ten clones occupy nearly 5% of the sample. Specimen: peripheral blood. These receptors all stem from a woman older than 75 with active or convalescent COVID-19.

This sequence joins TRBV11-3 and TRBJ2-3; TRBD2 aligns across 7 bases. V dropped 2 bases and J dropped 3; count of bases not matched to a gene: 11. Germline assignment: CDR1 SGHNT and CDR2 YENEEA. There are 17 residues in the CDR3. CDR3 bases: TGTGCCAGCAGCTTACAACACGGAGCGGGGTTGACAGATACGCAGTATTTT. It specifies CASSLQHGAGLTDTQYF.

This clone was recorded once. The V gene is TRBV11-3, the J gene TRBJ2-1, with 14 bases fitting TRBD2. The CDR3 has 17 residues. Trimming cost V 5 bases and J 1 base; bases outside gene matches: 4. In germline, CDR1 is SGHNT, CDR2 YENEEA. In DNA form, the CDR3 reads TGTGCCAGCAGCCCCAGGACTAGCGGGAGGTCCTACAATGAGCAGTTCTTC. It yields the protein CASSPRTSGRSYNEQFF.

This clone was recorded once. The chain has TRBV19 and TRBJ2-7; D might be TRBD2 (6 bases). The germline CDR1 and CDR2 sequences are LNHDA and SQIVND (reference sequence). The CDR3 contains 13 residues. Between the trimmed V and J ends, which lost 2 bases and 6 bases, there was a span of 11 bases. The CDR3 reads CASSIRRGLEQYF. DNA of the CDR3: TGTGCCAGTAGTATACGAAGGGGACTCGAGCAGTACTTC.

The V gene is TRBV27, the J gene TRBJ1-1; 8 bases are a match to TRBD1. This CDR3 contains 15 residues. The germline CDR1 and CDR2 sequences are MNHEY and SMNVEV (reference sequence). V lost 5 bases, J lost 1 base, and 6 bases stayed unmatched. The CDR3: CASSPGTGGNTEAFF. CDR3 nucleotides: TGTGCCAGCAGTCCAGGGACAGGAGGGAACACTGAAGCTTTCTTT.

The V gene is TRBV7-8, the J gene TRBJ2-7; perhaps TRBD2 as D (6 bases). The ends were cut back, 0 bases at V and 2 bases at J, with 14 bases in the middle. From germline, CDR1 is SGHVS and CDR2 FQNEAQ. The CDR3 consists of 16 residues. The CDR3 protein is CASSLASEGLTYEQYF. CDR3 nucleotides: TGTGCCAGCAGCTTAGCGTCCGAGGGACTCACCTACGAGCAGTACTTC.

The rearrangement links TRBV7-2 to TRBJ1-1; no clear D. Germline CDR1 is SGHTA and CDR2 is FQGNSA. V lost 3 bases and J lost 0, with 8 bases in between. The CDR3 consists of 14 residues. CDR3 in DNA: TGTGCCAGCAGCTTCGGGGTGATGAACACTGAAGCTTTCTTT. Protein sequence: CASSFGVMNTEAFF.

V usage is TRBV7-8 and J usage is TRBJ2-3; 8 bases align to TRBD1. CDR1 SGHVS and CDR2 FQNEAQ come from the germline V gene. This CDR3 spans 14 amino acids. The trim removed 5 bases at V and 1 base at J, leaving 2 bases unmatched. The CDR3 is CASSAGQGTDTQYF. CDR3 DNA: TGTGCCAGCAGCGCGGGACAGGGCACAGATACGCAGTATTTT.

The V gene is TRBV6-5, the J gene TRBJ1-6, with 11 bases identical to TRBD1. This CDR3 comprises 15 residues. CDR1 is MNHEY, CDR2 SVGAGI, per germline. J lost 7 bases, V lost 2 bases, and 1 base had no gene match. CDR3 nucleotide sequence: TGTGCCAGCAGTTACGGGACAGGGGGAAATTCACCCCTCCACTTT. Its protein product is CASSYGTGGNSPLHF.

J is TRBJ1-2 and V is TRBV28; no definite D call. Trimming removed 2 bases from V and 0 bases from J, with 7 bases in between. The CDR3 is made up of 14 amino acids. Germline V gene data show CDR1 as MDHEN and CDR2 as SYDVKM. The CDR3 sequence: CASSLLLSNYGYTF. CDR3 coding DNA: TGTGCCAGCAGTTTACTGTTATCTAACTATGGCTACACCTTC.

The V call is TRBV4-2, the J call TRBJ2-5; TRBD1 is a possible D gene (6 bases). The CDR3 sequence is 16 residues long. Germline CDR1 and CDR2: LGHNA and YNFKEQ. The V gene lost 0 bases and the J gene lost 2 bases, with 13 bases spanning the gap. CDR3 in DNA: TGTGCCAGCAGCCAAGAAAACAGGGTTCGACAAGAGACCCAGTACTTC. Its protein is CASSQENRVRQETQYF.

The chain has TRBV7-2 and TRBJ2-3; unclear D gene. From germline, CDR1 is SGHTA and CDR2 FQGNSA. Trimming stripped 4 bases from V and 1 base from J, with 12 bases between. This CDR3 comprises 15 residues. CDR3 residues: CASSYYTIGTDTQYF. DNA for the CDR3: TGTGCCAGCAGCTACTACACCATCGGCACAGATACGCAGTATTTT.

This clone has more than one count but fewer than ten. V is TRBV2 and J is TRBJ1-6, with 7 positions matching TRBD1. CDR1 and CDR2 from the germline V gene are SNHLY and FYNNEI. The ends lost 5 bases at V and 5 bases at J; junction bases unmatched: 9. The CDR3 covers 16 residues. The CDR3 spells CASSKDRSINNSPLHF. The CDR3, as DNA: TGTGCCAGCAGTAAGGACAGGTCGATCAATAATTCACCCCTCCACTTT.

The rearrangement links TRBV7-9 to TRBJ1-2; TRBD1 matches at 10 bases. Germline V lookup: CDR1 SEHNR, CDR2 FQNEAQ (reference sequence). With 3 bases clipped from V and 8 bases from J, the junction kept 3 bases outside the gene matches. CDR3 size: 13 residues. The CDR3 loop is CASSFGQGVGYTF. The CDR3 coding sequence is TGTGCCAGCAGCTTCGGACAGGGGGTGGGCTACACCTTC.

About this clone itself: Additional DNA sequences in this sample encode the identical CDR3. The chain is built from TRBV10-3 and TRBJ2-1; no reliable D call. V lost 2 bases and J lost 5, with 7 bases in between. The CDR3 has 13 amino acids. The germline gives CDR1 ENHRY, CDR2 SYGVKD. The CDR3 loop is CAISELGNNEQFF. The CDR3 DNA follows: TGTGCCATCAGTGAGCTGGGCAACAATGAGCAGTTCTTC.